The T cell receptor beta chain described here comes from a study of regulatory T cells in long-lasting Graves disease. Study-wide background: Graves' patients who were just diagnosed had used antithyroid drugs for under 3 months.

Time point of the sample: newly diagnosed GD, antithyroid drugs for less than 3 months. PBMC-extracted RNA yielded the TCR library. The V gene's germline CDR1 is MNHNS and CDR2 SASEGT. The length of the CDR3 is 14 residues. Trimming stripped 6 bases from V and 6 bases from J, with 15 bases between. This clonotype was found many times. Construction of the TCR beta libraries employed iRepertoire HTBI primers in conjunction with Arm-PCR of CDR3 regions. TCRdb reprocessed the multiplex PCR reads via MiXCR and lists one record per CDR3 protein. The repertoire includes 500,000 or so distinct CDR3 sequences, around 15% of them detected once, and 12% sits in the top ten. The sample was also reused in another study, on T cells in Graves' hyperthyroidism and ophthalmopathy.

This TCR was recovered from a man aged 35-49 years with Graves disease. Sequenced material: peripheral blood mononuclear cells (PBMCs), taken at new diagnosis, from a patient treated with antithyroid drugs. The gene calls are TRBV6-1 and TRBJ2-1; TRBD2 is a possible D gene (6 bases). CDR3 protein: CASRDQGGSNEQFF. CDR3 coding DNA: TGTGCCAGCAGGGATCAGGGAGGTAGCAATGAGCAGTTCTTC.